Listed here are 8 T cell receptor beta chains from one sample, sequenced in a study of PD-1 blockade in mismatch repair-deficient tumors. Sequencing used immunoSEQ multiplex PCR; TCRdb keeps in-frame clones, though not all of them. Of 40,000 to 60,000 clones in the sample, over 75% were seen once. This specimen consisted of PBMCs, obtained before pembrolizumab treatment. These receptor sequences come from an adult with mismatch repair-deficient cancer.

CDR3 nucleotide sequence: TGTGCCAGCAGCTTATACGGGGAAGATCAGCCCCAGCATTTT. This encodes CASSLYGEDQPQHF. The J gene is TRBJ1-5, the V gene TRBV5-4; D call uncertain. Germline V gene lookup returns CDR1 SGHNT and CDR2 YYREEE (reference sequence). V gave up 2 bases and J gave up 5 bases, with 11 bases separating them. The CDR3 length is 14 residues. The full variable domain, its missing parts supplied by reference TRBV5-4 and TRBJ1-5, is ETGVTQSPTHLIKTRGQQVTLRCSSQSGHNTVSWYQQALGQGPQFIFQYYREEENGRGNFPPRFSGLQFPNYSSELNVNALELDDSALYLCASSLYGEDQPQHFGDGTRLSIL.

This chain connects TRBV11-2 to TRBJ1-1; D not certain. Between the trimmed V and J ends, which lost 5 bases and 3 bases, there was a span of 16 bases. There are 15 residues in the CDR3. CDR1 and CDR2 (germline): SGHAT, FQNNGV. In DNA form, the CDR3 reads TGTGCCAGCAGCCGTTTCGAACAGTTATACACTGAAGCTTTCTTT. Its translation is CASSRFEQLYTEAFF.

This clone was seen a handful of times. This rearrangement joins TRBV25-1 to TRBJ2-7; D is ambiguous. CDR1 and CDR2 (germline): MGHDK, SYGVNS. The V end lost 8 bases, the J end lost 1 base, and 12 bases lay between the germline ends. This CDR3 is built from 13 residues. The CDR3 loop is CASELSASYEQYF. The CDR3 DNA follows: TGTGCCAGCGAGCTATCCGCTTCCTACGAGCAGTACTTC.

The chain has TRBV6-5 and TRBJ2-3; TRBD1 is a possible D gene (6 bases). The CDR3 covers 11 residues. Germline-derived CDR1 and CDR2 are MNHEY and SVGAGI. V lost 4 bases and J 11 bases, leaving 10 bases between the germline ends. The CDR3 sequence: CASSWGQKQYF. Written as DNA, the CDR3 is TGTGCCAGCAGTTGGGGACAAAAGCAGTATTTT.

In its sample, this clone was seen a few times. The gene calls are TRBV9 and TRBJ2-4; TRBD1 matches 9 bases. CDR3 length: 17 residues. V shed 3 bases and J 2 bases; nucleotides not matched to a gene: 9. Germline V gives CDR1 SGDLS, CDR2 YYNGEE. DNA of the CDR3: TGTGCCAGCAGCGCCTTTCCGGGACAGGGAACCAAAAACATTCAGTACTTC. Its protein is CASSAFPGQGTKNIQYF.

This sequence joins TRBV9 and TRBJ2-7; 13 positions agree with TRBD2. V was pared by 0 bases and J by 6 bases, with 6 bases of the junction left unmatched. The CDR3 covers 16 residues. Germline lookup yields CDR1 SGDLS and CDR2 YYNGEE. The CDR3 sequence is CASSVGTSGSRVEQYF. DNA for the CDR3: TGTGCCAGCAGCGTAGGGACTAGCGGGAGTCGGGTCGAGCAGTACTTC. Filled out from reference TRBV9 and TRBJ2-7, the complete variable domain reads DSGVTQTPKHLITATGQRVTLRCSPRSGDLSVYWYQQSLDQGLQFLIQYYNGEERAKGNILERFSAQQFPDLHSELNLSSLELGDSALYFCASSVGTSGSRVEQYFGPGTRLTVT.

This clone was counted only a few times. The rearrangement links TRBV19 to TRBJ2-5; 7 bases fit TRBD2. The CDR3 consists of 16 residues. The J segment lost 4 bases and the V segment lost 4 bases, leaving 12 bases of the junction unmatched. The V gene's germline CDR1 is LNHDA and CDR2 SQIVND (reference sequence). In DNA form, the CDR3 reads TGTGCCAGTAGTAAACCGACTAGCCCCCTGGGAGAGACCCAGTACTTC. Its translation: CASSKPTSPLGETQYF. Combining the CDR3 with reference TRBV19 and TRBJ2-5 gives the whole variable domain DGGITQSPKYLFRKEGQNVTLSCEQNLNHDAMYWYRQDPGQGLRLIYYSQIVNDFQKGDIAEGYSVSREKKESFPLTVTSAQKNPTAFYLCASSKPTSPLGETQYFGPGTRLLVL.

The chain couples TRBV7-9 to TRBJ2-7, with TRBD2 matching 8 bases. The CDR3 runs to 15 residues. Germline V gives CDR1 SEHNR, CDR2 FQNEAQ (reference sequence). Trimming removed 1 base from V and 6 bases from J; junction bases left unmatched: 8. CDR3 in amino acids: CASSLEPGGAGEQYF. In DNA form, the CDR3 reads TGTGCCAGCAGCTTAGAGCCGGGGGGGGCCGGCGAGCAGTACTTC.